These 2 T cell receptor beta chains were all obtained from the same sample, sequenced in a study of T cell responses to AZD1222 COVID-19 vaccine. Sequenced by immunoSEQ multiplex PCR; TCRdb stores in-frame clones only, minus some. The table lists 67,000 or so clones, roughly 89% of them singletons. The sample here was peripheral blood, taken on day 0 of AZD1222 vaccination. The receptors originated from an adult in good health.

The chain links TRBV3-1 (or the pseudogene TRBV3-2) to TRBJ1-2; weak D call: TRBD1 (5 bases). CDR1 is LGHDT and CDR2 is YNNKEL in the germline V gene (reference sequence). The germline V and J ends were trimmed by 4 bases and 4 bases, with 16 bases remaining between them. The CDR3 is 15 amino acids. CDR3 sequence: CASSLERGGVYGYTF. CDR3 nucleotides: TGTGCCAGCAGCCTCGAAAGGGGAGGGGTCTATGGCTACACCTTC.

The CDR3 here is CASSQVYRTNTEAFF. DNA for the CDR3: TGCGCCAGCAGCCAAGTTTACAGGACGAACACTGAAGCTTTCTTT. The gene calls are TRBV4-1 and TRBJ1-1, with D tentatively TRBD1 (5 bases). CDR1 is MGHRA, CDR2 YSYEKL, per germline. Trimming pared 1 base from V and 1 base from J, leaving 10 bases between. CDR3 length: 15 amino acids.